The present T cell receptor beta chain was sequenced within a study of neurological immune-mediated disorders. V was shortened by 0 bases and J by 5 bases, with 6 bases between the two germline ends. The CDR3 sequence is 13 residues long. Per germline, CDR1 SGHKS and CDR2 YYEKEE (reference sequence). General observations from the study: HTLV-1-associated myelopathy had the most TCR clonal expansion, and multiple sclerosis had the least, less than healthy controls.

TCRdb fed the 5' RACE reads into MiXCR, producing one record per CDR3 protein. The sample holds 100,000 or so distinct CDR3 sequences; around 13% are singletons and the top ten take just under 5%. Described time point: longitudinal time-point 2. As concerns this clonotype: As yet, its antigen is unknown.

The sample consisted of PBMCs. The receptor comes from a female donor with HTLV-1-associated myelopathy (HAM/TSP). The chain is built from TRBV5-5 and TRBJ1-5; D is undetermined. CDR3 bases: TGTGCCAGCAGCTTGGGGGAGTATCAGCCCCAGCATTTT. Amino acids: CASSLGEYQPQHF.